This TCR beta chain stems from a study of long-term antiretroviral therapy in people with HIV. The study, taken as a whole, reports: Investigators report no available data on ART adherence, viral resistance or therapy changes. Despite increasing after ART, diversity remained lower than that of transplant donor controls.

In the case of this clone: Its antigen is currently unknown.

A v3.0 immunoSEQ assay was performed at survey level. Sequencing was performed with immunoSEQ multiplex PCR; in TCRdb, only in-frame clones are kept and a portion is missing. The table shows 20,000 or so clones, with roughly 75% occurring only once. With 0 bases clipped from V and 4 bases from J, the junction kept 15 bases outside the gene matches. This CDR3 has 19 residues. CDR1 is MNHNS and CDR2 is SASEGT in the germline V gene. Two or more post-ART PBMC samples, plus at least one pre-ART sample, were available for each donor. The sequence was obtained from a woman aged 25 to 39 with HIV. The sample in question was unsorted PBMCs, obtained 2.9 years after starting antiretroviral therapy. The chain employs TRBV6-1 and TRBJ1-2; 9 nucleotides align to TRBD1. The CDR3 spells CASSEALGTGNLLGYGYTF. CDR3 nucleotides: TGTGCCAGCAGTGAAGCACTTGGGACAGGGAACTTGTTGGGCTATGGCTACACCTTC.